The 9 T cell receptor beta chains in this list originate from one sample, sequenced in a study of CD8 T cells in ankylosing spondylitis. TCRdb re-analysed the 5' RACE reads in MiXCR, keeping a single row per CDR3 protein. The sample lists some 840,000 distinct CDR3 sequences; roughly 10% were seen once. Study results and caveats: Seemingly distinctive of ankylosing spondylitis blood was a TCR beta motif formed by eight highly homologous variants.

Their target antigens are unknown. Specimen: blood, either unsorted or a sorted T cell fraction (not recorded which). The receptors were gathered from a male donor with ankylosing spondylitis.

This clonotype was counted only a few times. V and J are TRBV7-9 and TRBJ2-4; TRBD2 aligns across 7 bases. This CDR3 spans 12 amino acids. The trim removed 6 bases at V and 8 bases at J, leaving 4 bases unmatched. The germline gives CDR1 SEHNR, CDR2 FQNEAQ (reference sequence). Here the CDR3 reads CASSQTSDIQYF. The CDR3 DNA reads TGTGCCAGCAGTCAAACTAGCGACATTCAGTACTTC.

This clonotype was detected ten times or more. The chain uses TRBV12-3 or TRBV12-4 and TRBJ2-1; TRBD2 is a possible D gene (7 bases). The CDR3 is made up of 14 amino acids. The V end was cut by 2 bases, the J end by 3 bases, with 8 bases between. The CDR3, as DNA: TGTGCCAGCAGTTTAAGGGGGGGCTACAATGAGCAGTTCTTC. Translation: CASSLRGGYNEQFF.

This clonotype was seen only a few times. CDR3 DNA sequence: TGTGCCAGCAGCTCCGGGGGGCCATCCTACAATGAGCAGTTCTTC. It is translated as CASSSGGPSYNEQFF. The chain recombines TRBV7-2 with TRBJ2-1, with D possibly TRBD2 on 7 matching bases. CDR1 and CDR2 (germline): SGHTA, FQGNSA. The V and J ends lost 4 bases and 1 base respectively, with 11 bases between them. The CDR3 contains 15 residues.

The chain carries TRBV5-5 and TRBJ2-1; D remains unclear. The V gene lost 1 base and the J gene lost 4 bases, with 12 bases spanning the gap. Germline lookup yields CDR1 SGHKS and CDR2 YYEKEE (reference sequence). CDR3 length equals 15 residues. The CDR3 protein is CASSLLWISYNEQFF. CDR3 DNA sequence: TGTGCCAGCAGCTTGCTCTGGATTTCATACAATGAGCAGTTCTTC.

This clonotype was counted only a few times. The chain uses TRBV19 and TRBJ2-1; perhaps TRBD2 as D (6 bases). CDR1 and CDR2 from the germline V gene are LNHDA and SQIVND (reference sequence). V was cut by 6 bases and J by 8 bases, with 17 bases left in between. CDR3 size: 14 residues. CDR3 nucleotides: TGTGCCAGTAGCCAGCGGGCTTGGGGCGATGAGCAGTTCTTC. Its translation is CASSQRAWGDEQFF.

This clonotype has at least ten counts. This sequence joins TRBV5-1 and TRBJ1-4, with D uncertain. Germline V CDR1 and CDR2: SGHRS, YFSETQ. The CDR3 is made up of 13 amino acids. V was pared by 1 base and J by 8 bases, with 9 bases between. The CDR3 sequence: CASSLSPGEKLFF. DNA for the CDR3: TGCGCCAGCAGCTTGTCACCTGGGGAAAAACTGTTTTTT.

This clonotype has just a few counts. The chain employs TRBV20-1 and TRBJ1-3, with D maybe TRBD1 (5 bases). Germline values: CDR1 DFQATT, CDR2 SNEGSKA (reference sequence). V was pared by 6 bases and J by 0 bases, with 9 bases between. The CDR3 length is 13 residues. The CDR3 DNA reads as TGCAGTGCCAGGGCCAACTCTGGAAACACCATATATTTT. Translated, it gives CSARANSGNTIYF.

The J gene is TRBJ2-7, the V gene TRBV5-4; tentatively, D is TRBD1 (6 bases). The germline gives CDR1 SGHNT, CDR2 YYREEE (reference sequence). The CDR3 sequence is 15 residues long. Trimming removed 0 bases at V and 2 bases at J, with 12 bases between. CDR3 sequence reads: CASSLEPGHPYEQYF. The CDR3 DNA follows: TGTGCCAGCAGCTTGGAGCCGGGACACCCCTACGAGCAGTACTTC.

This sequence joins TRBV5-1 and TRBJ2-5; 10 bases are a match to TRBD2. The CDR3 extends over 17 amino acids. With 0 bases clipped from V and 1 base from J, the junction kept 6 bases outside the gene matches. The germline CDR1 and CDR2 sequences are SGHRS and YFSETQ. The CDR3 DNA reads as TGCGCCAGCAGCTTGGACCTCGGACTAGCGGCCCAAGAGACCCAGTACTTC. It is translated as CASSLDLGLAAQETQYF.